The sequence of this TCR beta chain was determined in a study of T cells in tumors after PD-1 blockade (dated by TCRdb to about 2019). Background on the whole study: Exclusion criteria were prior checkpoint blockade, use of systemic immunosuppressants, or recent radiotherapy or other anti-cancer therapy within 4 weeks. Patients were treated with either pembrolizumab 200 mg every 3 weeks or cemiplimab 350 mg every 2 weeks. A subset of patients also received ongoing daily vismodegib 150 mg during anti-PD-1 treatment. Peripheral blood samples averaged about 110,000 TCR templates (range roughly 22,000-257,772) and 37,000 or so unique clonotypes. The study performed paired single-cell RNA and TCR sequencing on site-matched tumors from BCC or SCC patients before and after anti-PD-1 therapy. Bulk TCR sequencing was performed on around 10 peripheral blood samples from a few patients to compare blood and tumor clonotypes. RECIST version 1.1 was used to evaluate clinical response.

Deep TCRbeta sequencing was performed with the immunoSEQ platform. Per the source publication's procedure: Only productive rearrangements were exported from the immunoSEQ Analyzer for further analysis. Bulk TCRbeta clonotypes were assigned T cell phenotypes by matching to single-cell RNA+TCR-seq clones sharing the same TCRbeta sequence. Using bulk TCR sequencing data, clone enrichment in tumor was calculated by dividing a clone's tumor frequency by the same clone's PBMC frequency. TCRs were grouped by GLIPH into specificity groups, defined as clusters of distinct TCRs likely recognizing common antigens via shared CDR3 motifs. TCRdb mirrors the immuneACCESS table, restricted to in-frame sequences. Some clones are absent from its copies; in checked studies, under half trace to an unresolved V gene, and the reason for the others is unknown. D and trimming come from the DNA, and the V and J calls and clone size come from that table. The table for this sample lists around 60,000 clones; roughly 77% of them were counted only once. Roughly an eighth of the sample is held by the ten biggest clonotypes.

Explained via the paper, the time point label denotes: before anti-PD-1 therapy. For bulk TCRbeta sequencing, genomic DNA was extracted from tumor biopsies or peripheral blood, and input amounts ranged from roughly 600 ng to 6,004 ng. Histologically proven advanced or metastatic basal or squamous cell carcinoma was present in all patients, all of whom were poor candidates for surgical resection. The basal cell carcinoma cohort was made up of under twelve patients, and bulk tumor TCR sequencing was performed for about 8 of these patients. On the study overall, not on this receptor specifically: Around 41% of tumor TCR clonotypes were found in blood, and some novel exhausted tumor clones appeared in pre-treatment blood, suggesting peripheral recruitment. The source of novel T cell clones was not identified, and lymphoid organs or rare unexpanded clones within the tumor or the tumor periphery could be included among the possible sources.

Comment on this clone: Its cognate antigen has yet to be identified. One base away there is no much larger clone; base qualities are not given.

The CDR3 runs 20 residues from the cysteine to the phenylalanine. The DNA shown is the 60-base CDR3, in frame from base 1. The germline V gene encodes CDR1 MGHRA and CDR2 YSYEKL. Ends trimmed: V by 4 bases, J by 0 bases; bases unmatched to a gene: 18. The clonotype originates from a human donor with basal cell carcinoma. In this chain, TRBV4-1 is recombined with TRBJ2-7, and TRBD1 aligns with 10 junction nucleotides. The source material was PBMCs, sampled before anti-PD-1 treatment. The CDR3 has the sequence CASSRQVGDRGTPSSYEQYF. The nucleotide sequence is TGCGCCAGCAGCCGTCAAGTCGGGGACAGGGGTACCCCGAGCTCCTACGAGCAGTACTTC.